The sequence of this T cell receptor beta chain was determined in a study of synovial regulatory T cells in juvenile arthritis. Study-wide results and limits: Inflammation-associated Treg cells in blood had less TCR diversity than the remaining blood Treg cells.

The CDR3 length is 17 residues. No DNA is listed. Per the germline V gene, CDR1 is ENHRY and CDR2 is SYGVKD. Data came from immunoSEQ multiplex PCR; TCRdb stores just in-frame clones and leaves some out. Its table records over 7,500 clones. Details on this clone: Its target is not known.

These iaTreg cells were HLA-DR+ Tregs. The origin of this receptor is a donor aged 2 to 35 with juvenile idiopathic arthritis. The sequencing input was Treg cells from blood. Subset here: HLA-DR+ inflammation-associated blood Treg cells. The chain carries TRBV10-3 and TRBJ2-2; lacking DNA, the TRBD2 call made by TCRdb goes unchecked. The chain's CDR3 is CAISALAGALGSGELFF.